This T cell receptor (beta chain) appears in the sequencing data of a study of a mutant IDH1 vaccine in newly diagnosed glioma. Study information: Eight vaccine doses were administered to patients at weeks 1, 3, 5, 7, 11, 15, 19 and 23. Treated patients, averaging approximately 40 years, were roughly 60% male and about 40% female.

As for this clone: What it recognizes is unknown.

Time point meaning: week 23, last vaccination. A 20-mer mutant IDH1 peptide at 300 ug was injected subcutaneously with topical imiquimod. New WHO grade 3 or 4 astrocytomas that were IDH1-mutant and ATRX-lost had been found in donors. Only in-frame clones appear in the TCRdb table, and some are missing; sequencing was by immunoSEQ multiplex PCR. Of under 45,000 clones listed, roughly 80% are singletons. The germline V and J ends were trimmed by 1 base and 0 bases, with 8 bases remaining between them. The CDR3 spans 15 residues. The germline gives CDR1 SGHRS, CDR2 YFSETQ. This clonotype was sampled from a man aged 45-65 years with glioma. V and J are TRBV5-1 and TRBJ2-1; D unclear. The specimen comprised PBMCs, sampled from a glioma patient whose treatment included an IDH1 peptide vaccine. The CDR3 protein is CASSLSQNSYNEQFF. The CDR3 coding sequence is TGCGCCAGCAGCTTGAGCCAAAACTCCTACAATGAGCAGTTCTTC.